The sequence of this T cell receptor (beta chain) was determined in a study of identical twins. Germline lookup yields CDR1 ENHRY and CDR2 SYGVKD. J gave up 4 bases and V 3 bases, and 4 bases lay outside the gene matches. The CDR3 extends over 15 amino acids. TCRdb reanalysed the 5' RACE reads using MiXCR and keeps one entry per CDR3 protein. The sample comprises 1,800,000 or so distinct CDR3 sequences, around a third of which are singletons, and under 0.35% rests with the top ten. The sequence was obtained from a newborn girl in good health. V usage is TRBV10-3 and J usage is TRBJ1-2, with 11 positions matching TRBD1. The sample taken for sequencing was cord blood. The CDR3 sequence is CAISDVGQGAYGYTF. CDR3 DNA sequence: TGTGCCATCAGTGATGTAGGACAGGGGGCCTATGGCTACACCTTC.